This T cell receptor beta chain was identified in a study of blood T cell repertoires in COVID-19. Study overall: T cells, B-cell-depleted T cells, or PBMCs supplied cDNA or gDNA.

This clone was seen repeatedly, ten times or more. In the original analysis: Reference gene primer amplification gave nucleated cell count estimates. Only in-frame clones appear in the TCRdb table, and some are missing; sequencing was by immunoSEQ multiplex PCR. V, J and clone size are those of that table, while D and trimming were read from the DNA. The repertoire consists of 250,000 or so clones, with roughly four fifths occurring once and the leading ten covering about 4.4%. After removal of 4 bases from V and 6 bases from J, the junction contained 5 bases not matched to a gene. The CDR3 is 15 amino acids. Germline values: CDR1 SGHTA, CDR2 FQGNSA.

Sequencing was performed on peripheral blood. The rearrangement uses TRBV7-2 and TRBJ2-2; 10 nucleotides align to TRBD1. The TCR sequence derives from a woman in her 70s with acute or convalescent COVID-19. This CDR3 reads CASSSGTGAPGELFF. The CDR3 coding sequence is TGTGCCAGCAGCTCCGGGACAGGGGCGCCCGGGGAGCTGTTTTTT. Complete variable domain (other parts from reference TRBV7-2 and TRBJ2-2): GAGVSQSPSNKVTEKGKDVELRCDPISGHTALYWYRQSLGQGLEFLIYFQGNSAPDKSGLPSDRFSAERTGGSVSTLTIQRTQQEDSAVYLCASSSGTGAPGELFFGEGSRLTVL.